The entry below gives a single T cell receptor (beta chain) sequence along with its context. What it binds is unknown. The sample is drawn from a study of shared clonotypes between healthy human individuals. About the study: Three CD4 naive, three CD4 memory, two CD8 naive and one CD8 memory plate were used per donor.

Study-level results: Approximately 4.9% of naive CD4 clonotypes were shared across several donors. Only a few donors were included, so the genetic and exposure-history diversity represented was limited.

For every subset, genomic DNA was evenly distributed across several immunoSEQ plates. Using immunoSEQ multiplex PCR, the repertoire was profiled, and TCRdb retains in-frame clones only, with some absent. The data contain approximately 2,200,000 clones, about 93% of them singletons. The naive CD8 population came from CD45RO-negative cells selected for CCR7, without terminally differentiated effector memory CD45RA+ cells. The sequence was collected from a man between 18 and 35 years old in good health. Some clones in this sample may be carry-over from other donors' samples. The specimen sequenced was naive CD8+ T cells from PBMCs.

The DNA for the CDR3 is TGTGCCAGCAGTCCGACGACAGGATCCTACGAGCAGTACTTC. Translation gives CASSPTTGSYEQYF. This chain connects TRBV28 to TRBJ2-7; a possible D gene is TRBD1 (6 bases). This CDR3 has 14 residues. Germline V gives CDR1 MDHEN, CDR2 SYDVKM. The V end was cut by 5 bases, the J end by 1 base, with 12 bases between. Using reference TRBV28 and TRBJ2-7 for the parts outside the CDR3, the full variable domain is DVKVTQSSRYLVKRTGEKVFLECVQDMDHENMFWYRQDPGLGLRLIYFSYDVKMKEKGDIPEGYSVSREKKERFSLILESASTNQTSMYLCASSPTTGSYEQYFGPGTRLTVT.